These 10 T cell receptor beta chains were sequenced from one sample in a study of blood T cell repertoires in COVID-19. Sequencing was performed with immunoSEQ multiplex PCR; in TCRdb, only in-frame clones are kept and a portion is missing. The sample includes 6,000 to 9,500 clones, less than 75% of them seen just once. The sequenced sample was peripheral blood. The receptors were sampled from a human donor in a cohort sampled during active COVID-19.

Here the CDR3 reads CATSRDEGGLSGYTF. The CDR3 bases are TGTGCCACCAGCAGAGATGAGGGGGGGCTGAGTGGCTACACCTTC. This chain connects TRBV15 to TRBJ1-2; D is possibly TRBD1 (6 bases). V was trimmed by 0 bases and J by 7 bases, leaving 15 bases between them. CDR3 length equals 15 residues. CDR1 and CDR2 (germline): LNHNV, YYDKDF (reference sequence).

The chain employs TRBV9 and TRBJ1-3; no firm D call. CDR1 and CDR2 from the germline V gene are SGDLS and YYNGEE. The V end lost 3 bases, the J end lost 4 bases, and 8 bases lay between the germline ends. The CDR3 runs to 13 residues. CDR3 in amino acids: CASSGSQGNTIYF. The CDR3, as DNA: TGTGCCAGCAGCGGATCCCAGGGAAACACCATATATTTT.

This clone is judged medium-sized (0.01 to 0.1%). The rearrangement uses TRBV25-1 and TRBJ2-1; D ambiguous. V lost 2 bases to trimming and J lost 2 bases, with 10 bases between them. CDR3 length equals 15 residues. CDR1 is MGHDK, CDR2 SYGVNS, per germline. The CDR3 spells CASSEPGETYNEQFF. Here the CDR3 DNA reads TGTGCCAGCAGTGAACCCGGTGAGACCTACAATGAGCAGTTCTTC.

V gene TRBV5-4 combines with J gene TRBJ1-5; a weak D match, TRBD1 (6 bases). There are 14 residues in the CDR3. V gave up 0 bases and J gave up 3 bases, with 7 bases separating them. Germline CDR1 is SGHNT and CDR2 is YYREEE (reference sequence). This chain's CDR3 is CASSLAGVNQPQHF. The DNA of the CDR3 is TGTGCCAGCAGCTTGGCAGGGGTCAATCAGCCCCAGCATTTT.

The chain combines TRBV25-1 with TRBJ1-2; TRBD1 is a possible D gene (5 bases). CDR1 and CDR2 (germline): MGHDK, SYGVNS. The CDR3 runs 10 residues. CDR3 protein: CRPQQDGYTF. In DNA, the CDR3 is TGTCGACCCCAACAGGATGGCTACACCTTC.

The chain has TRBV27 and TRBJ1-4, with TRBD1 as a possible D gene (5 bases). Germline CDR1 and CDR2: MNHEY and SMNVEV (reference sequence). This CDR3 is built from 16 residues. The V gene lost 0 bases and the J gene lost 8 bases, with 16 bases spanning the gap. The CDR3 is CASSLSHIARVEKLFF. CDR3 DNA: TGTGCCAGCAGTTTATCTCATATCGCCAGGGTCGAAAAACTGTTTTTT.

The chain couples TRBV4-2 to TRBJ1-5, with TRBD1 as a possible D gene (5 bases). The CDR3 contains 13 residues. The V end was cut by 0 bases, the J end by 5 bases, with 5 bases between. Germline-derived CDR1 and CDR2 are LGHNA and YNFKEQ. The CDR3 loop reads CASSQEGDQPQHF. CDR3 bases: TGTGCCAGCAGCCAAGAAGGGGATCAGCCCCAGCATTTT.

This clone came up once. The chain recombines TRBV7-9 with TRBJ2-5; no firm D call. V gave up 5 bases and J gave up 2 bases, with 9 bases separating them. This CDR3 has 13 residues. Germline V gene data show CDR1 as SEHNR and CDR2 as FQNEAQ (reference sequence). The CDR3 loop is CASSPSAQETQYF. CDR3 nucleotide sequence: TGTGCCAGCAGCCCGAGCGCGCAAGAGACCCAGTACTTC.

The rearrangement uses TRBV4-1 and TRBJ1-2; no firm D call. Germline V lookup: CDR1 MGHRA, CDR2 YSYEKL. V was clipped by 2 bases and J by 2 bases, with 15 bases between them. CDR3 size: 16 residues. The CDR3 here is CASSQTLVITNYGYTF. CDR3 DNA: TGCGCCAGCAGCCAAACGCTCGTGATTACAAACTATGGCTACACCTTC.

This clone was recorded once. The chain couples TRBV11-2 to TRBJ2-2; possible D gene TRBD2, 6 bases. This CDR3 spans 16 amino acids. Germline CDR1 and CDR2: SGHAT and FQNNGV. Trimming left V 5 bases short and J 0 bases short, with 13 bases between. The CDR3 DNA is TGTGCCAGCAGCCGCAGACCGGGGGCGAACACCGGGGAGCTGTTTTTT. Translating gives CASSRRPGANTGELFF.